The present entry profiles one T cell receptor beta chain with its context. Its specificity is unknown. Documented time point: week 3, after first cycle of checkpoint inhibitor. At 12 weeks after first infusion, RECIST 1.1 defined response for most patients. The data belong to a study of blood T cell dynamics during melanoma immunotherapy. Study results and caveats: Whether repertoire-driving clones were melanoma-specific could not be determined.

Germline V gene data show CDR1 as GTSNPN and CDR2 as SVGIG (reference sequence). V dropped 5 bases and J dropped 4 bases, with 12 bases sitting between them. This CDR3 is built from 12 residues. Method: immunoSEQ multiplex PCR; TCRdb's copy keeps in-frame clones and lacks some. This table holds approximately 20,000 clones, around nine tenths found once. Specimen: blood, collected from a patient treated with checkpoint blockade. The receptor was derived from a human donor with melanoma. The chain uses TRBV30 and TRBJ2-7; D possibly uses TRBD1 or TRBD2 (5 bases each). CDR3 nucleotides: TGTGCCTGGGGGGGTTACGGGTACGAGCAGTACTTC. Translating it yields CAWGGYGYEQYF.